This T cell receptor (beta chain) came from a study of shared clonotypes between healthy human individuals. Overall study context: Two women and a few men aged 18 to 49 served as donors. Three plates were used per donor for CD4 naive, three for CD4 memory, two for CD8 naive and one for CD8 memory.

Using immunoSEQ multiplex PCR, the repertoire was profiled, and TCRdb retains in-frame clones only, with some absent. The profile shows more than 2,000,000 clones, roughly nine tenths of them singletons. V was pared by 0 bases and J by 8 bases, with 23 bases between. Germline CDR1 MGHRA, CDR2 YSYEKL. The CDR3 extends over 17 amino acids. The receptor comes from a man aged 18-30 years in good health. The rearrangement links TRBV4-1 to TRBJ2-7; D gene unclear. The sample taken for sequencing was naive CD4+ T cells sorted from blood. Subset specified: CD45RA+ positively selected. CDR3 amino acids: CASSQEPQQSAPAKQYF. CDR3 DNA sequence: TGCGCCAGCAGCCAAGAACCACAACAGAGCGCTCCGGCAAAGCAGTACTTC.